This T cell receptor (beta chain) was retrieved from a study of blood T cell repertoires in COVID-19. Libraries were prepared by immunoSEQ multiplex PCR; TCRdb keeps only in-frame clonotypes and omits some of them. This sample has a few hundred thousand clones, with around 87% found just once. J gave up 3 bases and V 3 bases, and 7 bases lay outside the gene matches. This CDR3 has 15 amino acids. Germline CDR1 is MGHDK and CDR2 is SYGVNS. The chain is built from TRBV25-1 and TRBJ2-7, with 8 bases lining up with TRBD2. The sequencing input was peripheral blood. This receptor was obtained from a woman aged 50 to 60 who had recovered from COVID-19. CDR3 protein: CASSDTGGSYYEQYF. The CDR3 nucleotides are TGTGCCAGCAGTGATACGGGAGGGAGTTACTACGAGCAGTACTTC.